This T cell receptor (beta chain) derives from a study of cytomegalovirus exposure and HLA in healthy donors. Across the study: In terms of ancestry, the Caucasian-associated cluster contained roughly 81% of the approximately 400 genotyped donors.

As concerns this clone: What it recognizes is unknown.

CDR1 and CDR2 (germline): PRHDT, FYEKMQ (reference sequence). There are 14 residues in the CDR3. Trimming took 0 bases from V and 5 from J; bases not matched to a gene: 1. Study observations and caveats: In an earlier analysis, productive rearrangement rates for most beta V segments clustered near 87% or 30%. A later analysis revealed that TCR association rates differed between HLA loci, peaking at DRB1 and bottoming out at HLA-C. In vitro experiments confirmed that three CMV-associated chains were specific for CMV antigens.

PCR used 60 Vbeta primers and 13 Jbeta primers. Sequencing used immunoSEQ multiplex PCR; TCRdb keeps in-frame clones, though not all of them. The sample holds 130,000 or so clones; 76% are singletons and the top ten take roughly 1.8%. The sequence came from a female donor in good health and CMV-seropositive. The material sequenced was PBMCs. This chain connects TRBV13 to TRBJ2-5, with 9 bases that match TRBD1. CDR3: CASSLGGTGETQYF. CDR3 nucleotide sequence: TGTGCCAGCAGCTTAGGCGGGACAGGGGAGACCCAGTACTTC. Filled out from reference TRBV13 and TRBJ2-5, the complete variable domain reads AAGVIQSPRHLIKEKRETATLKCYPIPRHDTVYWYQQGPGQDPQFLISFYEKMQSDKGSIPDRFSAQQFSDYHSELNMSSLELGDSALYFCASSLGGTGETQYFGPGTRLLVL.